The 10 T cell receptor beta chains reported below all come from one sample, sequenced in a study of T cell repertoires in cytomegalovirus infection. TCRdb processed the reads anew with MiXCR; each CDR3 protein has one entry. The table includes around 540,000 distinct CDR3 sequences, roughly a third detected once. These receptors have no known antigen. Source: cultured PBMCs, taken from culture after CMV antigen stimulation. All receptors come from a human donor in good health (CMV status not recorded). Some clones in this sample may be carry-over from other donors' samples.

This clonotype appeared a few times. This rearrangement joins TRBV9 to TRBJ2-1, with D uncertain. This CDR3 is built from 15 residues. With 0 bases removed from V and 2 bases from J, the gap between germline ends came to 9 bases. CDR1 and CDR2 (germline): SGDLS, YYNGEE. The CDR3, as DNA: TGTGCCAGCAGCGTAGAATCCTTCGCCTACAATGAGCAGTTCTTC. Translating it yields CASSVESFAYNEQFF.

The chain has TRBV11-2 and TRBJ2-1, with D perhaps TRBD2 (5 bases). Germline lookup yields CDR1 SGHAT and CDR2 FQNNGV. Trimming left V 0 bases short and J 10 bases short, with 7 bases between. This CDR3 contains 12 residues. The CDR3 sequence is CASSLDGEEQFF. CDR3 nucleotide sequence: TGTGCCAGCAGCTTAGACGGGGAGGAGCAGTTCTTC. Filled out from reference TRBV11-2 and TRBJ2-1, the complete variable domain reads EAGVAQSPRYKIIEKRQSVAFWCNPISGHATLYWYQQILGQGPKLLIQFQNNGVVDDSQLPKDRFSAERLKGVDSTLKIQPAKLEDSAVYLCASSLDGEEQFFGPGTRLTVL.

The rearrangement links TRBV9 to TRBJ2-7; the D gene is possibly TRBD1 (5 bases). Germline V gives CDR1 SGDLS, CDR2 YYNGEE. The CDR3 is 14 amino acids. Deletions cut 4 bases from V and 3 bases from J, with 14 bases between. This CDR3 reads CASSPTTVNYEQYF. CDR3 bases: TGTGCCAGCAGCCCTACGACAGTTAACTACGAGCAGTACTTC.

Notes on this clonotype: A much larger clone differs by one base, so this may be a read error. The V and J genes are TRBV7-2 and TRBJ2-2; possibly TRBD2 for D (7 bases). The CDR3 loop spans 16 amino acids. Germline CDR1 reads SGHTA; CDR2 reads FQGNSA. The CDR3 DNA is TGTGCCAGCAGGGGGGGGGGGCAGGGGTGGACCGGGGAGCTGTTGTTT. Its translation is CASRGGGQGWTGELLF.

The J gene is TRBJ2-7, the V gene TRBV27; TRBD2 agrees at 7 bases. CDR3 length: 14 residues. J was trimmed by 3 bases and V by 5 bases; bases with no gene match: 7. Germline CDR1 and CDR2: MNHEY and SMNVEV (reference sequence). CDR3 amino acids: CASSPPASGYEQYF. The CDR3 DNA follows: TGTGCCAGCAGTCCCCCGGCTAGCGGCTACGAGCAGTACTTC.

The chain has TRBV2 and TRBJ2-1; the D is unclear. Germline-derived CDR1 and CDR2 are SNHLY and FYNNEI. V gave up 7 bases and J gave up 0 bases, with 7 bases separating them. The CDR3 has 13 residues. CDR3 in amino acids: CASKGVSYNEQFF. CDR3 nucleotide sequence: TGTGCCAGCAAGGGTGTCTCCTACAATGAGCAGTTCTTC.

V and J are TRBV7-2 and TRBJ1-4; 8 nucleotides align to TRBD1. This CDR3 has 15 amino acids. CDR1 and CDR2 (germline): SGHTA, FQGNSA. With V trimmed by 1 base and J by 10 bases, 8 bases remained unmatched. The CDR3 nucleotides are TGTGCCAGCAGCTTAGGGGACAGGAACGGGGGAAAACTGTTTTTT. Its protein product is CASSLGDRNGGKLFF.

V and J are TRBV29-1 and TRBJ2-4; 8 bases map to TRBD1. CDR1 and CDR2 from the germline V gene are SQVTM and ANQGSEA. V lost 7 bases, J lost 1 base, and 9 bases stayed unmatched. This CDR3 is 15 amino acids long. Here the CDR3 reads CSATGQGAAKNIQYF. Written as DNA, the CDR3 is TGCAGCGCTACCGGACAGGGTGCGGCCAAAAACATTCAGTACTTC.

This clonotype turned up a few times. This chain links TRBV6-6 with TRBJ1-1, with TRBD1 matching over 11 bases. CDR1 is MNHNY, CDR2 SVGAGI, per germline (reference sequence). The CDR3 loop spans 16 amino acids. Trimming removed 7 bases from V and 1 base from J; junction bases left unmatched: 8. DNA of the CDR3: TGTGCCAGCAATTCCAGGACAGGGGGCTGGAACACTGAAGCTTTCTTT. It yields the protein CASNSRTGGWNTEAFF.

The gene calls are TRBV28 and TRBJ2-3, with 8 bases lining up with TRBD2. CDR1 and CDR2 (germline): MDHEN, SYDVKM. V was clipped by 3 bases and J by 0 bases; unmatched bases: 5. The CDR3 totals 16 residues. The CDR3 sequence: CASSFSGTRSTDTQYF. The CDR3 bases are TGTGCCAGCAGTTTTTCCGGGACTAGAAGCACAGATACGCAGTATTTT.